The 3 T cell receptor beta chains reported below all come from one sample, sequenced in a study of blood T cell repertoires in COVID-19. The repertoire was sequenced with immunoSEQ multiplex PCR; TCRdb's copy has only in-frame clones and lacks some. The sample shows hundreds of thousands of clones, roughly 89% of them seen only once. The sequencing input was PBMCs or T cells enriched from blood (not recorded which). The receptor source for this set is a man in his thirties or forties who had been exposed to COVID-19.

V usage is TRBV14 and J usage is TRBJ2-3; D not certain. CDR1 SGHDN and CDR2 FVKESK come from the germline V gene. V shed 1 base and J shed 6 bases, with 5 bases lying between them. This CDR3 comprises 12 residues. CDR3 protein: CASSQVRDTQYF. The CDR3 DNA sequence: TGTGCCAGCAGCCAAGTACGGGATACGCAGTATTTT.

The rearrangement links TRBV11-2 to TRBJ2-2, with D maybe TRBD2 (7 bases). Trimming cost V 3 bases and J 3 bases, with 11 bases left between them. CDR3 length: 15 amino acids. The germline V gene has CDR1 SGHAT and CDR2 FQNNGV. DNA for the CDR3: TGTGCCAGCAGCTTCCGGGGGGCGGACACCGGGGAGCTGTTTTTT. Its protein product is CASSFRGADTGELFF.

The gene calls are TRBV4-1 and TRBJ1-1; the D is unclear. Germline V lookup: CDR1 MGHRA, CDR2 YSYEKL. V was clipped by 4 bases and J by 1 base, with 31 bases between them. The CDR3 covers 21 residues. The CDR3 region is CASSPLRPRLMNLRGNTEAFF. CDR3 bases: TGCGCCAGCAGCCCACTTAGACCAAGATTGATGAATCTGCGGGGGAACACTGAAGCTTTCTTT.